Sequencing of this T cell receptor (beta chain) was carried out in a study of OX40 agonist ivuxolimab in advanced cancers. Study in general: Clinicians treated patients with ivuxolimab, an agonistic anti-OX40 (CD134) antibody. Study-level results: Clones of CD4+ and CD8+ blood T cells grew by week 6 at doses of 0.1 to 3.0 mg/kg. The study found among the lowest clonal expansion in partial responders at 0.1-3.0 mg/kg.

Sequencing was performed with immunoSEQ multiplex PCR; in TCRdb, only in-frame clones are kept and a portion is missing. The sample consists of about 44,000 clones, 80% of them appearing once. As to this clone: Its target is not known.

Unmatched junction bases numbered 2, after V lost 2 bases and J lost 5 bases. The CDR3 has 13 residues. The V gene's germline CDR1 is MDHEN and CDR2 SYDVKM. The TCR was taken from an adult with an advanced solid tumor such as melanoma, head and neck, liver or kidney cancer. This chain joins TRBV28 and TRBJ1-1; 7 bases fit TRBD1. This specimen consisted of CD4+ or CD8+ T cells sorted from blood, obtained in a trial of the OX40 agonist ivuxolimab. This chain's CDR3 is CASSLRGRTEAFF. DNA of the CDR3: TGTGCCAGCAGTTTAAGGGGGCGGACTGAAGCTTTCTTT.